The 29 T cell receptor beta chains in this list originate from one sample, sequenced in a study of monozygotic twins with inflammatory bowel disease. TCRdb reanalyzed the 5' RACE reads and collapses them to one entry per CDR3 protein, without DNA. Here the sample table reports fewer than 550,000 distinct CDR3 sequences. The sample was blood. The receptors derive from a human donor with ulcerative colitis or Crohn's disease, or a healthy co-twin of an affected twin (not recorded which).

This chain joins TRBV12-3 or TRBV12-4 and TRBJ1-3. There are 12 residues in the CDR3. The CDR3 here is CASSFSGNTIYF.

This chain connects TRBV15 to TRBJ2-7. Per the germline V gene, CDR1 is LNHNV and CDR2 is YYDKDF (reference sequence). The CDR3 is 13 residues long. The CDR3 loop reads CATSRDHTYEQYF.

This chain joins TRBV7-9 and TRBJ2-7; TCRdb names TRBD2, which stays unverified in the absence of DNA. Per germline, CDR1 SEHNR and CDR2 FQNEAQ (reference sequence). The CDR3 is 17 residues long. The CDR3 reads CASSYGTSGRNLYEQYF.

The chain uses TRBV5-1 and TRBJ1-1; TCRdb's D call of TRBD1 is untestable without DNA. CDR1 and CDR2 from the germline V gene are SGHRS and YFSETQ. This CDR3 comprises 14 residues. CDR3 in amino acids: CASNLGAGWTEAFF. The full variable domain, completed using reference TRBV5-1 and TRBJ1-1, is KAGVTQTPRYLIKTRGQQVTLSCSPISGHRSVSWYQQTPGQGLQFLFEYFSETQRNKGNFPGRFSGRQFSNSRSEMNVSTLELGDSALYLCASNLGAGWTEAFFGQGTRLTVV.

This sequence joins TRBV4-1 and TRBJ1-1. The germline V gene encodes CDR1 MGHRA and CDR2 YSYEKL. This CDR3 is 13 amino acids long. The CDR3: CASSQETLAEAFF.

The V and J genes are TRBV5-6 and TRBJ2-5; without DNA, the TCRdb call of TRBD1 cannot be checked. The CDR3 runs to 18 residues. Germline V gene data show CDR1 as SGHDT and CDR2 as YYEEEE. The CDR3 here is CASSLAIGPGESQETQYF.

The chain joins TRBV5-1 to TRBJ2-7; without DNA, the TCRdb call of TRBD1 cannot be checked. The CDR3 is 14 residues long. Germline assignment: CDR1 SGHRS and CDR2 YFSETQ. CDR3 protein: CASSLDGTPYEQYF.

The J gene is TRBJ2-5, the V gene TRBV20-1. CDR3 length equals 13 residues. In germline, CDR1 is DFQATT, CDR2 SNEGSKA (reference sequence). The CDR3 sequence is CSARLTAQETQYF.

The chain uses TRBV28 and TRBJ2-7; TCRdb's assignment of TRBD1 cannot be checked, as there is no DNA. This CDR3 comprises 15 residues. Germline CDR1 and CDR2: MDHEN and SYDVKM. Here the CDR3 reads CASSWGGQGNYEQYF.

V gene TRBV13 combines with J gene TRBJ2-7; TCRdb's D gene call, TRBD2, goes unchecked for lack of DNA. Germline values: CDR1 PRHDT, CDR2 FYEKMQ (reference sequence). The CDR3 is 14 residues long. The CDR3 is CASSSRTSRHEQYF.

The gene calls are TRBV5-1 and TRBJ1-2; the D call from TCRdb, TRBD1, cannot be confirmed without DNA. In germline, CDR1 is SGHRS, CDR2 YFSETQ. This CDR3 spans 15 amino acids. CDR3 protein: CASSLMTGDHYGYTF. Full variable domain (missing parts from reference TRBV5-1 and TRBJ1-2): KAGVTQTPRYLIKTRGQQVTLSCSPISGHRSVSWYQQTPGQGLQFLFEYFSETQRNKGNFPGRFSGRQFSNSRSEMNVSTLELGDSALYLCASSLMTGDHYGYTFGSGTRLTVV.

The J gene is TRBJ2-7, the V gene TRBV7-2; TCRdb outputs TRBD2, but without DNA this stays unchecked. Germline V CDR1 and CDR2: SGHTA, FQGNSA. This CDR3 is built from 13 residues. The CDR3 reads CASSLAGVGDRYF.

V gene TRBV9 combines with J gene TRBJ1-1; no DNA is available, so the TRBD1 call from TCRdb remains unchecked. CDR1 is SGDLS and CDR2 is YYNGEE in the germline V gene. CDR3 length equals 15 residues. The CDR3 here is CASSPSQGAATEAFF.

The CDR3 sequence: CASSQGLDPYEQYF. The chain links TRBV4-1 to TRBJ2-7. Germline V gene lookup returns CDR1 MGHRA and CDR2 YSYEKL. The CDR3 covers 14 residues.

The V and J genes are TRBV28 and TRBJ2-3; the TCRdb call, TRBD1, lacks DNA for checking. CDR1 and CDR2 from the germline V gene are MDHEN and SYDVKM. The CDR3 length is 13 residues. CDR3 sequence reads: CASSNRDPYTQYF. Full variable domain (missing parts from reference TRBV28 and TRBJ2-3): DVKVTQSSRYLVKRTGEKVFLECVQDMDHENMFWYRQDPGLGLRLIYFSYDVKMKEKGDIPEGYSVSREKKERFSLILESASTNQTSMYLCASSNRDPYTQYFGPGTRLTVL.

The CDR3 sequence: CAWCTIPGTKHNEQFF. The chain uses TRBV30 and TRBJ2-1; there is no DNA to check the TCRdb D call of TRBD2. The CDR3 covers 16 residues. CDR1 is GTSNPN, CDR2 SVGIG, per germline (reference sequence).

The gene calls are TRBV4-1 and TRBJ2-3; absent DNA, TCRdb's TRBD2 call cannot be checked. Germline-derived CDR1 and CDR2 are MGHRA and YSYEKL. The CDR3 runs to 13 residues. The CDR3 spells CASSSGRGDTQYF.

The chain couples TRBV7-2 to TRBJ1-2. Germline V CDR1 and CDR2: SGHTA, FQGNSA. The CDR3 consists of 11 residues. The CDR3 is CASSSFNGYTF.

The CDR3 here is CASSLRVGVQETQHF. V is TRBV7-9 and J is TRBJ2-5. The V gene's germline CDR1 is SEHNR and CDR2 FQNEAQ (reference sequence). The CDR3 is made up of 15 amino acids.

V gene TRBV29-1 combines with J gene TRBJ2-3. Looked up from germline, CDR1 is SQVTM and CDR2 is ANQGSEA. The CDR3 is made up of 13 amino acids. CDR3 protein: CSVESPSTDTQYF.

The chain couples TRBV7-9 to TRBJ2-5; TCRdb outputs TRBD2, but without DNA this stays unchecked. The CDR3 is 15 residues long. The germline V gene encodes CDR1 SEHNR and CDR2 FQNEAQ (reference sequence). Here the CDR3 reads CASSLPSGVQETQYF.

This chain joins TRBV5-5 and TRBJ1-3; checking the TCRdb D call of TRBD1 is not possible without DNA. This CDR3 is 16 amino acids long. Germline CDR1 reads SGHKS; CDR2 reads YYEKEE (reference sequence). The CDR3 protein is CASSGTGQGRGNTIYF.

The rearrangement joins TRBV5-1 to TRBJ2-7. This CDR3 has 14 residues. Germline V gives CDR1 SGHRS, CDR2 YFSETQ. This CDR3 is CASSPQGATYEQYF. Looking up the rest from reference TRBV5-1 and TRBJ2-7 gives the full variable domain: KAGVTQTPRYLIKTRGQQVTLSCSPISGHRSVSWYQQTPGQGLQFLFEYFSETQRNKGNFPGRFSGRQFSNSRSEMNVSTLELGDSALYLCASSPQGATYEQYFGPGTRLTVT.

This chain uses TRBV5-1 with TRBJ1-1. Germline V gives CDR1 SGHRS, CDR2 YFSETQ. This CDR3 spans 13 amino acids. The CDR3 here is CASRRVTNTEAFF.

The V gene is TRBV11-2, the J gene TRBJ2-4; TCRdb's D gene call, TRBD1, goes unchecked for lack of DNA. The CDR3 is 14 residues long. CDR1 is SGHAT, CDR2 FQNNGV, per germline. The CDR3: CASSYRDRFFIQYF.

The chain uses TRBV29-1 and TRBJ2-3. Germline V gene sequence: CDR1 SQVTM, CDR2 ANQGSEA. This CDR3 region has 12 residues. The chain's CDR3 is CSVAQPTDTQYF.

The chain recombines TRBV4-2 with TRBJ2-7; TCRdb names TRBD1, which stays unverified in the absence of DNA. Germline CDR1 is LGHNA and CDR2 is YNFKEQ. This CDR3 contains 15 residues. The CDR3 spells CASSQLSGGENEQYF.

The J gene is TRBJ1-5, the V gene TRBV5-1; checking the TCRdb D call of TRBD1 is not possible without DNA. The V gene's germline CDR1 is SGHRS and CDR2 YFSETQ. The CDR3 runs 15 residues. The chain's CDR3 is CASSLTGGNNQPQHF.

The chain has TRBV2 and TRBJ2-1; TCRdb outputs TRBD1, but without DNA this stays unchecked. The length of the CDR3 is 15 residues. The V gene's germline CDR1 is SNHLY and CDR2 FYNNEI. The CDR3 reads CASSSGTPSYNEQFF.